This T cell receptor beta chain is from a study of T cell repertoires in cytomegalovirus infection. Study-level results: CMV-specific TCR beta clonotypes restricted by HLA-C were the ones dominating the ex vivo response.

Germline V gene lookup returns CDR1 SEHNR and CDR2 FQNEAQ (reference sequence). The CDR3 contains 15 residues. V was clipped by 6 bases and J by 4 bases; unmatched bases: 9. This clonotype was seen ten or more times. Its antigen is unknown. One entry per CDR3 protein results from TCRdb running MiXCR on the reads. Of 480,000 or so distinct CDR3 sequences in the sample, about 11% are singletons; the top ten hold 10%. The V gene is TRBV7-9, the J gene TRBJ2-3; 8 bases agree with TRBD2. The source material was PBMCs. This receptor was obtained from a human donor in good health (CMV status not recorded). Some clones in this sample may be carry-over from other donors' samples. Here the CDR3 reads CASSPRGAISDTQYF. CDR3 sequence (DNA): TGTGCCAGCAGTCCGCGGGGGGCCATATCAGATACGCAGTATTTT.